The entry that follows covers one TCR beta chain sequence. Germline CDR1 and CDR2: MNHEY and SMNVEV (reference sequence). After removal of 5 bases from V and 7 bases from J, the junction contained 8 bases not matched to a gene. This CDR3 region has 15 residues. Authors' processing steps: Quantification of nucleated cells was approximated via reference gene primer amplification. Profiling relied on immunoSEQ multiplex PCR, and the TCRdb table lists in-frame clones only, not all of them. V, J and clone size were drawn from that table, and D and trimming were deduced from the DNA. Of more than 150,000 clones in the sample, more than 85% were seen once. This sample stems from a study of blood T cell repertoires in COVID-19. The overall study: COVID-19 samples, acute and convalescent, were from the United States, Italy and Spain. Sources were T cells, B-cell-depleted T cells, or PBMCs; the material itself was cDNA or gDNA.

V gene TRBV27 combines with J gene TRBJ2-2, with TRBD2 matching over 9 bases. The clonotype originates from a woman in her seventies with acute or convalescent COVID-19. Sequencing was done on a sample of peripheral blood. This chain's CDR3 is CASSPPLAGDGELFF. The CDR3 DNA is TGTGCCAGCAGTCCCCCTTTAGCGGGGGACGGGGAGCTGTTTTTT.